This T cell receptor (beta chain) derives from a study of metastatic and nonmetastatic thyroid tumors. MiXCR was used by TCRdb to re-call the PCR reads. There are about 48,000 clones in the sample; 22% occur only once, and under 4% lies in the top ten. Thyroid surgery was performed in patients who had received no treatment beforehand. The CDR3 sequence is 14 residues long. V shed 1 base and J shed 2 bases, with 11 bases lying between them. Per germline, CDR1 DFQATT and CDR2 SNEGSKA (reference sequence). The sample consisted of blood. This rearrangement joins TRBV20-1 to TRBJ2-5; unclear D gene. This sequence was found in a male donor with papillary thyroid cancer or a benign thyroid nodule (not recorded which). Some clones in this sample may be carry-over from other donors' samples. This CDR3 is CSARAVVEQETQYF. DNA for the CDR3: TGCAGTGCTAGAGCCGTCGTAGAGCAAGAGACCCAGTACTTC.